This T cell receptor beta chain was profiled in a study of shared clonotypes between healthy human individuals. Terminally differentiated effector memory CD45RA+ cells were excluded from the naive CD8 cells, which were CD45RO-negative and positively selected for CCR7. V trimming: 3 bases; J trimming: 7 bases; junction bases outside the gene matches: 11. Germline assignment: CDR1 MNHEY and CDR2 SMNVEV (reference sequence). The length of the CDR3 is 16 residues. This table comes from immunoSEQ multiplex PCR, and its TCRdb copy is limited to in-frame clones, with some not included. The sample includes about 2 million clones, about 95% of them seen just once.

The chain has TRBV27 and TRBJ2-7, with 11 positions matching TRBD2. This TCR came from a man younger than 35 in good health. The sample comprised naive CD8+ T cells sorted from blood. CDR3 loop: CASSLALAGGLSEQYF. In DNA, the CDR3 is TGTGCCAGCAGTTTGGCCCTAGCGGGAGGATTAAGTGAGCAGTACTTC.